This entry describes one T cell receptor beta chain. The source of the sample is a study of blood T cell repertoires in COVID-19. Study summary: The United States, Italy and Spain were the sources of the acute and convalescent COVID-19 samples. The cDNA or gDNA used as material had been derived from T cells, B-cell-depleted T cells, or PBMCs.

Authors' methods: The authors estimated nucleated cell counts from reference gene primer amplification. Sequenced by immunoSEQ multiplex PCR; TCRdb stores in-frame clones only, minus some. That table furnishes V, J and clone size, whereas the DNA furnished D and trimming. The sample shows some 140,000 clones, roughly 88% of them seen only once. The V gene's germline CDR1 is GTSNPN and CDR2 SVGIG (reference sequence). Trimming removed 4 bases from V and 0 bases from J, with 6 bases in between. The CDR3 extends over 12 amino acids. The sequenced sample was peripheral blood. The clonotype originates from a man between 65 and 85 years old with active COVID-19. J is TRBJ1-2 and V is TRBV30; D may be TRBD1 (5 bases). In DNA, the CDR3 is TGTGCCTGGACAGGGTCTAACTATGGCTACACCTTC. Residues: CAWTGSNYGYTF. The whole variable domain, remainder taken from reference TRBV30 and TRBJ1-2, is SQTIHQWPATLVQPVGSPLSLECTVEGTSNPNLYWYRQAAGRGLQLLFYSVGIGQISSEVPQNLSASRPQDRQFILSSKKLLLSDSGFYLCAWTGSNYGYTFGSGTRLTVV.